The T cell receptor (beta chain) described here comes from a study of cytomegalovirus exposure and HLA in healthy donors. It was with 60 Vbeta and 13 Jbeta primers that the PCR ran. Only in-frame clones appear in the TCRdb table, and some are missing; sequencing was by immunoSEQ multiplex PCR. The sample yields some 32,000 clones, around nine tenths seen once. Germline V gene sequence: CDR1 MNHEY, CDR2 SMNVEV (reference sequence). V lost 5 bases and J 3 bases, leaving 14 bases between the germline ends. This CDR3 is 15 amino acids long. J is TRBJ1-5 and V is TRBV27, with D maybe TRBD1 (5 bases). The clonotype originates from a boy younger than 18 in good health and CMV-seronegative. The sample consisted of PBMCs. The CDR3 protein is CASSRGQPFNQPQHF. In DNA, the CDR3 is TGTGCCAGCAGTAGGGGTCAGCCTTTCAATCAGCCCCAGCATTTT.